The next 32 T cell receptor beta chains were all read from a single sample in a study of cytomegalovirus exposure and HLA in healthy donors. 60 Vbeta and 13 Jbeta primers were used in PCR. Sequencing used immunoSEQ multiplex PCR; TCRdb keeps in-frame clones, though not all of them. The sample lists over 100,000 clones, under 80% occurring once. The source material was PBMCs. The receptors derive from a woman in her forties or fifties in good health and CMV-seropositive.

This clone turned up a few times. The genes are TRBV6-6 and TRBJ1-3, with TRBD1 identical over 10 bases. The CDR3 sequence is 15 residues long. Germline V gene lookup returns CDR1 MNHNY and CDR2 SVGAGI (reference sequence). Trimming took 5 bases from V and 4 from J; bases not matched to a gene: 5. CDR3 DNA sequence: TGTGCCAGCAGTACGGGACAGGGGCGAGGAAACACCATATATTTT. It specifies CASSTGQGRGNTIYF.

The rearrangement uses TRBV10-3 and TRBJ2-7; D unclear. The CDR3 has 13 amino acids. Trimming removed 7 bases at V and 3 bases at J, with 13 bases between. The germline gives CDR1 ENHRY, CDR2 SYGVKD. The CDR3 DNA is TGTGCCATCACCGCCCAGGATCGCTACGAGCAGTACTTC. This gives the protein CAITAQDRYEQYF.

This clone was seen once. The chain has TRBV4-3 and TRBJ2-7, with 8 bases aligning to TRBD1. Germline V gene sequence: CDR1 LGHNA, CDR2 YSLEER. The V and J ends lost 1 base and 3 bases, in that order; junction bases with no gene match: 2. This CDR3 has 14 amino acids. CDR3 region: CASSQGGTGYEQYF. For the CDR3, the DNA is TGCGCCAGCAGCCAAGGAGGGACAGGCTACGAGCAGTACTTC.

This chain connects TRBV11-3 to TRBJ1-1; TRBD1 agrees at 7 bases. The CDR3 is made up of 15 amino acids. CDR1 SGHNT and CDR2 YENEEA come from the germline V gene. V lost 5 bases to trimming and J lost 0 bases; unmatched junction nucleotides: 6. CDR3: CASSAETGLNTEAFF. Here the CDR3 DNA reads TGTGCCAGCAGCGCCGAGACAGGGCTGAACACTGAAGCTTTCTTT.

The gene calls are TRBV2 and TRBJ2-7; 12 bases are shared with TRBD2. The CDR3 contains 15 residues. Germline CDR1 SNHLY, CDR2 FYNNEI. Trimming cost V 4 bases and J 3 bases; bases outside gene matches: 4. The CDR3 DNA sequence: TGTGCCAGCAGTGGGGGACTAGCGGGTTTCTACGAGCAGTACTTC. This encodes CASSGGLAGFYEQYF.

This chain joins TRBV9 and TRBJ2-1, with 7 bases that match TRBD2. The V gene end was trimmed by 3 bases and the J gene end by 3 bases; junction bases not matched to a gene: 9. CDR3 length equals 16 residues. CDR1 SGDLS and CDR2 YYNGEE come from the germline V gene. The CDR3 DNA reads TGTGCCAGCAGCGCTGGGTTGGGAGGGCTCTACAATGAGCAGTTCTTC. Amino acid sequence: CASSAGLGGLYNEQFF.

The V gene is TRBV19, the J gene TRBJ2-1; D possibly corresponds to TRBD2 (5 bases). V lost 4 bases, J lost 9 bases, and 22 bases lay in between. The CDR3 runs 16 residues. CDR1 and CDR2 from the germline V gene are LNHDA and SQIVND (reference sequence). CDR3 sequence reads: CASSTPPGSFYGEQFF. CDR3 nucleotides: TGTGCCAGTAGTACCCCTCCGGGGAGCTTCTACGGTGAGCAGTTCTTC.

This clone has just a few counts. This CDR3 reads CATQSGGGTGELFF. Written as DNA, the CDR3 is TGTGCCACCCAAAGCGGGGGGGGTACCGGGGAGCTGTTTTTT. This chain connects TRBV10-3 to TRBJ2-2; TRBD2 agrees at 10 bases. The junction had 7 bases not matched to a gene; V was cut back by 10 bases and J by 5 bases. The CDR3 has 14 residues. Germline assignment: CDR1 ENHRY and CDR2 SYGVKD.

The chain carries TRBV6-1 and TRBJ1-2; tentative D call: TRBD1 (5 bases). The ends were cut back, 4 bases at V and 6 bases at J, with 12 bases in the middle. Germline CDR1 MNHNS, CDR2 SASEGT. The CDR3 totals 13 residues. The DNA of the CDR3 is TGTGCCAGCAGTGTGGCCAGGGCTGATGGCTACACCTTC. Its protein product is CASSVARADGYTF.

The chain is built from TRBV18 and TRBJ1-5, with 9 bases fitting TRBD1. Germline lookup yields CDR1 KGHSH and CDR2 LQKENI. This CDR3 is 16 amino acids long. With V trimmed by 6 bases and J by 1 base, 7 bases remained unmatched. The CDR3 region is CASSAQGARSNQPQHF. CDR3 in DNA: TGTGCCAGCTCGGCACAGGGGGCAAGGAGCAATCAGCCCCAGCATTTT.

The genes are TRBV4-2 and TRBJ2-1, with a weak D call TRBD2 (6 bases). The CDR3 is made up of 16 amino acids. V lost 1 base and J 2 bases, leaving 12 bases between the germline ends. Germline V gene lookup returns CDR1 LGHNA and CDR2 YNFKEQ. In nucleotides, the CDR3 is TGTGCCAGCAGCCAAGGTTTAGCGGATCCCTACAATGAGCAGTTCTTC. It is translated as CASSQGLADPYNEQFF.

This clone appeared a few times. The rearrangement joins TRBV6-5 to TRBJ1-3, with D possibly being TRBD1 (5 bases). Trimming took off 10 bases at V and 1 base at J, with 11 bases between the two ends. CDR3 length equals 13 residues. Per the germline V gene, CDR1 is MNHEY and CDR2 is SVGAGI. The CDR3 bases are TGTGCCATTGGGGCTCCTTCTGGAAACACCATATATTTT. This sequence encodes CAIGAPSGNTIYF.

This clone was detected a few times. This chain uses TRBV6-5 with TRBJ2-7, with 10 bases lining up with TRBD1. V was clipped by 6 bases and J by 3 bases; unmatched bases: 5. CDR1 MNHEY and CDR2 SVGAGI come from the germline V gene. This CDR3 contains 14 residues. CDR3 DNA: TGTGCCAGCAGCTCGTGGGACAGGGGCTACGAGCAGTACTTC. Translating it yields CASSSWDRGYEQYF.

This CDR3 reads CASSIPGGHYGYTF. The CDR3 DNA is TGTGCCAGTAGTATCCCGGGAGGGCACTATGGCTACACCTTC. The rearrangement links TRBV19 to TRBJ1-2; D is undetermined. V lost 3 bases and J lost 3, with 11 bases in between. The germline gives CDR1 LNHDA, CDR2 SQIVND (reference sequence). There are 14 residues in the CDR3. Full variable domain (rest looked up from reference TRBV19 and TRBJ1-2): DGGITQSPKYLFRKEGQNVTLSCEQNLNHDAMYWYRQDPGQGLRLIYYSQIVNDFQKGDIAEGYSVSREKKESFPLTVTSAQKNPTAFYLCASSIPGGHYGYTFGSGTRLTVV.

This clone appeared a single time. The rearrangement joins TRBV11-2 to TRBJ2-5, with TRBD2 identical over 10 bases. The V gene's germline CDR1 is SGHAT and CDR2 FQNNGV. The CDR3 length is 16 residues. V gave up 0 bases and J gave up 2 bases; unmatched junction bases: 3. The CDR3 coding sequence is TGTGCCAGCAGCTTAGAGGCAGCGGGAGGGCAAGAGACCCAGTACTTC. It specifies CASSLEAAGGQETQYF.

V gene TRBV29-1 combines with J gene TRBJ2-5; 8 positions match TRBD1. The CDR3 loop spans 13 amino acids. V was clipped by 3 bases and J by 11 bases; unmatched bases: 11. In germline, CDR1 is SQVTM, CDR2 ANQGSEA. The CDR3 loop is CSVDLGQGGEQYF. CDR3 in DNA: TGCAGCGTTGACCTCGGACAGGGAGGAGAGCAGTACTTC. The full variable domain, rest sourced from reference TRBV29-1 and TRBJ2-5, is SAVISQKPSRDICQRGTSLTIQCQVDSQVTMMFWYRQQPGQSLTLIATANQGSEATYESGFVIDKFPISRPNLTFSTLTVSNMSPEDSSIYLCSVDLGQGGEQYFGPGTRLLVL.

This clone was picked up one time. The chain carries TRBV25-1 and TRBJ2-3; D is possibly TRBD2 (6 bases). The V end lost 3 bases, the J end lost 1 base, and 17 bases lay between the germline ends. CDR3 length equals 17 residues. Germline values: CDR1 MGHDK, CDR2 SYGVNS. CDR3 loop: CASSDPEWGDGTDTQYF. CDR3 coding DNA: TGTGCCAGCAGTGACCCGGAGTGGGGGGATGGCACAGATACGCAGTATTTT.

The genes are TRBV27 and TRBJ1-2, with 8 nucleotides matching TRBD1. There are 14 residues in the CDR3. V gave up 4 bases and J gave up 2 bases; unmatched junction bases: 3. CDR1 is MNHEY and CDR2 is SMNVEV in the germline V gene (reference sequence). CDR3 region: CASSSWTGNYGYTF. The DNA of the CDR3 is TGTGCCAGCAGTTCCTGGACAGGGAACTATGGCTACACCTTC.

About this clone: Compared with germline, one end of the junction differs, possibly owing to a read error. The chain links TRBV19 to TRBJ2-6, with TRBD1 as a possible D gene (5 bases). CDR3 length: 14 amino acids. Per the germline V gene, CDR1 is LNHDA and CDR2 is SQIVND (reference sequence). CDR3 nucleotide sequence: TGTGCCAGTAGCGCAGATCCTGGGGCCAACGGCCTGACTTTC. Translated: CASSADPGANGLTF.

The chain employs TRBV11-2 and TRBJ2-1; TRBD2 matches at 9 bases. Germline-derived CDR1 and CDR2 are SGHAT and FQNNGV. CDR3 length: 16 residues. V dropped 2 bases and J dropped 10; count of bases not matched to a gene: 12. The CDR3 nucleotides read TGTGCCAGCAGCTTATGGGGGGGAGGGACTAGCAGGGAGCAGTTCTTC. This gives the protein CASSLWGGGTSREQFF.

The rearrangement uses TRBV5-4 and TRBJ2-5; a possible D gene is TRBD1 (5 bases). Trimming pared 2 bases from V and 2 bases from J, leaving 7 bases between. Per germline, CDR1 SGHNT and CDR2 YYREEE (reference sequence). This CDR3 region has 13 residues. CDR3 DNA sequence: TGTGCCAGCAGCTTAAGGGGTCAAGAGACCCAGTACTTC. The encoded protein is CASSLRGQETQYF.

The V and J genes are TRBV7-3 and TRBJ1-1; 8 bases match TRBD1. From germline, CDR1 is SGHTA and CDR2 FQGTGA. V trimming: 5 bases; J trimming: 2 bases; junction bases outside the gene matches: 4. The CDR3 loop spans 14 amino acids. The CDR3 sequence: CASSPTGGNTEAFF. CDR3 coding DNA: TGTGCCAGCAGCCCCACAGGGGGAAACACTGAAGCTTTCTTT.

This clone was recorded once. The J gene is TRBJ2-3, the V gene TRBV7-9; 13 bases agree with TRBD2. The CDR3 extends over 15 amino acids. Trimming at V came to 5 bases and at J to 3 bases, leaving 2 bases not matched to a gene. Per germline, CDR1 SEHNR and CDR2 FQNEAQ (reference sequence). The CDR3 sequence is CASSPTSGRTDTQYF. The CDR3 DNA reads TGTGCCAGCAGCCCGACTAGCGGGAGGACAGATACGCAGTATTTT.

This clone was observed a handful of times. The V gene is TRBV2, the J gene TRBJ1-4; TRBD1 aligns across 9 bases. Trimming took 6 bases from V and 8 from J; bases not matched to a gene: 4. The CDR3 length is 13 residues. CDR1 is SNHLY and CDR2 is FYNNEI in the germline V gene. Here the CDR3 DNA reads TGTGCCAGCAGGCGACAGGGGGGAGAAAAACTGTTTTTT. It translates to CASRRQGGEKLFF.

This clone was seen once. The chain links TRBV2 to TRBJ2-7; perhaps TRBD2 as D (5 bases). Germline V gene sequence: CDR1 SNHLY, CDR2 FYNNEI. This CDR3 is 12 amino acids long. V gave up 8 bases and J gave up 5 bases, with 13 bases separating them. The DNA of the CDR3 is TGTGCCAGCCAACTAGGCAACAACGAGCAGTACTTC. Translating gives CASQLGNNEQYF.

The sample holds a few counts of this clone. V usage is TRBV6-1 and J usage is TRBJ1-2, with 10 bases fitting TRBD1. Losses at the gene ends were 8 bases for V and 5 bases for J; bases not matched to a gene: 5. Germline V CDR1 and CDR2: MNHNS, SASEGT. The CDR3 runs to 13 residues. CDR3 sequence: CASLDRGRYGYTF. The CDR3 coding sequence is TGTGCCAGCCTAGACAGGGGGCGTTATGGCTACACCTTC.

The chain has TRBV7-8 and TRBJ1-2; possibly TRBD1 for D (5 bases). CDR1 is SGHVS and CDR2 is FQNEAQ in the germline V gene. There are 13 residues in the CDR3. With 5 bases removed from V and 3 bases from J, the gap between germline ends came to 10 bases. The DNA for the CDR3 is TGTGCCAGCAGCGCGGACATTTACTATGGCTACACCTTC. It specifies CASSADIYYGYTF.

The chain recombines TRBV7-6 with TRBJ2-1; 16 bases line up with TRBD2. CDR3 length: 19 amino acids. Germline trimming cut 2 bases from V and 8 bases from J; bases unmatched to any gene: 12. Germline CDR1 is SGHVS and CDR2 is FNYEAQ. CDR3 coding DNA: TGTGCCAGCAGCTTAAGGGGGGGACTAGCGGGAGGGCCTCGGGATGAGCAGTTCTTC. Translated: CASSLRGGLAGGPRDEQFF.

The CDR3 loop is CASSLGGSGTGYTELFF. The CDR3 DNA reads TGTGCCAGCAGCTTAGGGGGGTCCGGGACAGGTTACACTGAGCTGTTTTTT. J is TRBJ2-2 and V is TRBV7-8; 8 bases line up with TRBD1. CDR1 SGHVS and CDR2 FQNEAQ come from the germline V gene. After removal of 1 base from V and 11 bases from J, the junction contained 15 bases not matched to a gene. CDR3 length: 17 residues.

This rearrangement joins TRBV6-5 to TRBJ1-3; maybe TRBD1 (6 bases). Germline loops: CDR1 MNHEY, CDR2 SVGAGI. V lost 5 bases and J 4 bases, leaving 9 bases between the germline ends. The CDR3 consists of 13 residues. CDR3 sequence reads: CASSTQGGNTIYF. The CDR3 region has the DNA TGTGCCAGCAGTACTCAGGGGGGAAACACCATATATTTT.

The chain couples TRBV15 to TRBJ2-3; 9 bases agree with TRBD2. Germline V gene data show CDR1 as LNHNV and CDR2 as YYDKDF (reference sequence). This CDR3 contains 15 residues. With 5 bases clipped from V and 9 bases from J, the junction kept 12 bases outside the gene matches. The CDR3 protein is CATSDKGREGGTQYF. CDR3 coding DNA: TGTGCCACCAGCGACAAAGGGCGGGAGGGGGGAACGCAGTATTTT.

This clone was counted once. V and J are TRBV5-1 and TRBJ1-1, with a weak D call TRBD1 (6 bases). Trimming removed 0 bases at V and 4 bases at J, with 10 bases between. CDR1 SGHRS and CDR2 YFSETQ come from the germline V gene. The CDR3 is made up of 14 amino acids. CDR3 DNA: TGCGCCAGCAGCTTGGACAGGGAGGGCACTGAAGCTTTCTTT. Amino acid sequence: CASSLDREGTEAFF.